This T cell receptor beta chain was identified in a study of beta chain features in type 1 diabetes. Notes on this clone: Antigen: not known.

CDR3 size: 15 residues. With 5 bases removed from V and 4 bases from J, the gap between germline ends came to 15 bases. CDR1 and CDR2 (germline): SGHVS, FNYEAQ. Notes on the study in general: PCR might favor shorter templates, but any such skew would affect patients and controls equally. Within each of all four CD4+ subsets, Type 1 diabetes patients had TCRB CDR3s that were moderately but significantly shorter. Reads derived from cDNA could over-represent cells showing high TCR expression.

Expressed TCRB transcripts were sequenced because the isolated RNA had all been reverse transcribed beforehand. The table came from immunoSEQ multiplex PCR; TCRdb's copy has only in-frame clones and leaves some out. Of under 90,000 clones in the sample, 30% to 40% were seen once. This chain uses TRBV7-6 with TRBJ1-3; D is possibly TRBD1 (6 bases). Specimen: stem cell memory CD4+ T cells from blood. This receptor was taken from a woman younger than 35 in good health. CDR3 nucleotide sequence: TGTGCCAGCAGCCCCCCAGGGGAAGTGGGAAACACCATATATTTT. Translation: CASSPPGEVGNTIYF.